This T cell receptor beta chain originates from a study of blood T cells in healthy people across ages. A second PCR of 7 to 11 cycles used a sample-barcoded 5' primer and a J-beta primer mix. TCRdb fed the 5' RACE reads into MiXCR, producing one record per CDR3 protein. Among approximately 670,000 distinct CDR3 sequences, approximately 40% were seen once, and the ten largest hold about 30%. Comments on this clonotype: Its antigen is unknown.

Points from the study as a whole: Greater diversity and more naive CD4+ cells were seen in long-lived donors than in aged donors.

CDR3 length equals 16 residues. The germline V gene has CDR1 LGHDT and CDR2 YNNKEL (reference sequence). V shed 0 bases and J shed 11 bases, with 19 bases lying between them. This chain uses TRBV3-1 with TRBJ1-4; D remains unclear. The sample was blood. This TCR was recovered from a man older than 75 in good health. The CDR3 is CASSQDPIKGLGKLFF. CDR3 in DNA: TGTGCCAGCAGCCAAGATCCCATTAAAGGACTAGGGAAACTGTTTTTT.